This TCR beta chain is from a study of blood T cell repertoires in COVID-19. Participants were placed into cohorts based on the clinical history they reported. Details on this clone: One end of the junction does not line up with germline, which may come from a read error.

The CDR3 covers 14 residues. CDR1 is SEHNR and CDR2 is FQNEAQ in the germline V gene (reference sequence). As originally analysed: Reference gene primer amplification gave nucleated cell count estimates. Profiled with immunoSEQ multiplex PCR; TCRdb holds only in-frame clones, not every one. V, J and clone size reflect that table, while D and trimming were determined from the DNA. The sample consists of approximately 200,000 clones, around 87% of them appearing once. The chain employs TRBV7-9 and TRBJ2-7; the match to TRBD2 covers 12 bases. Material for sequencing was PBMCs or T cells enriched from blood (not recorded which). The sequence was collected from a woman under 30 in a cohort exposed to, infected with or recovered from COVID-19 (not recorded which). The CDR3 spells CASSLAGGLYEQYF. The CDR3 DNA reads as TGTGCCAGCAGCCTAGCGGGGGGGCTTTACGAGCAGTACTTC.